The 9 T cell receptor beta chains in this list originate from one sample, sequenced in a study of OX40 agonist ivuxolimab in advanced cancers. The assay was immunoSEQ multiplex PCR, and TCRdb's table has in-frame clones only and misses some. The repertoire holds approximately 100,000 clones, with 75% to 95% as singletons. Sequenced here: CD4+ or CD8+ T cells sorted from blood, sampled in a trial of the OX40 agonist ivuxolimab. The source is an adult with an advanced solid tumor such as melanoma, head and neck, liver or kidney cancer.

The V and J genes are TRBV7-9 and TRBJ2-5; D might be TRBD1 (5 bases). With 5 bases removed from V and 5 bases from J, the gap between germline ends came to 15 bases. Germline assignment: CDR1 SEHNR and CDR2 FQNEAQ (reference sequence). The CDR3 loop spans 14 amino acids. CDR3 amino acids: CASSPQGSRETQYF. In DNA, the CDR3 is TGTGCCAGCAGCCCCCAGGGATCCCGGGAGACCCAGTACTTC.

This chain uses TRBV28 with TRBJ1-2; the D gene is possibly TRBD1 (5 bases). Trimming took 5 bases from V and 6 from J, leaving 13 bases between them. The CDR3 has 13 amino acids. The V gene's germline CDR1 is MDHEN and CDR2 SYDVKM. The chain's CDR3 is CASSRRDRHGYTF. The DNA for the CDR3 is TGTGCCAGCAGTCGTCGGGACCGACATGGCTACACCTTC.

This clone was counted a single time. This chain joins TRBV9 and TRBJ2-7; TRBD1 aligns across 9 bases. The CDR3 sequence is 15 residues long. Germline CDR1 SGDLS, CDR2 YYNGEE. Trimming cost V 3 bases and J 1 base; bases outside gene matches: 5. The chain's CDR3 is CASSEGQGPSYEQYF. In DNA, the CDR3 is TGTGCCAGCAGCGAGGGACAGGGCCCATCCTACGAGCAGTACTTC.

The chain employs TRBV5-1 and TRBJ2-7; D is tentatively TRBD1 or TRBD2 (5 bases each). This CDR3 has 16 residues. The V end was cut by 0 bases, the J end by 2 bases, with 15 bases between. Germline CDR1 reads SGHRS; CDR2 reads YFSETQ. The CDR3 bases are TGCGCCAGCAGCTTGGCTCCAACCGGGGCTCCCTACGAGCAGTACTTC. As protein: CASSLAPTGAPYEQYF. Supplemented by reference TRBV5-1 and TRBJ2-7, the full variable domain reads KAGVTQTPRYLIKTRGQQVTLSCSPISGHRSVSWYQQTPGQGLQFLFEYFSETQRNKGNFPGRFSGRQFSNSRSEMNVSTLELGDSALYLCASSLAPTGAPYEQYFGPGTRLTVT.

This clone came up a few times. The gene calls are TRBV19 and TRBJ2-7; perhaps TRBD2 as D (7 bases). CDR1 is LNHDA, CDR2 SQIVND, per germline (reference sequence). V lost 1 base and J 3 bases, leaving 13 bases between the germline ends. The length of the CDR3 is 15 residues. The CDR3 region has the DNA TGTGCCAGTAGTATAGGCGGGGGCGCCGTCTACGAGCAGTACTTC. As protein: CASSIGGGAVYEQYF.

The chain uses TRBV7-2 and TRBJ1-2; D is ambiguous. The CDR3 is 14 amino acids. Germline-derived CDR1 and CDR2 are SGHTA and FQGNSA. V was cut by 1 base and J by 0 bases, with 6 bases left in between. CDR3 sequence: CASSLVGSNYGYTF. The DNA for the CDR3 is TGTGCCAGCAGCTTAGTGGGCTCTAACTATGGCTACACCTTC.

With respect to this clone: At one boundary the junction diverges from the germline segment, which might be a read error. CDR3 nucleotides: TGTGCTAGCAGCTTAGGAGAGGGCTCCTACAATGAGCAGTTCTTC. This encodes CASSLGEGSYNEQFF. The chain uses TRBV7-7 and TRBJ2-1; D possibly corresponds to TRBD2 (5 bases). CDR3 length: 15 amino acids. Germline loops: CDR1 SSHAT, CDR2 FNYEAQ (reference sequence).

The chain carries TRBV20-1 and TRBJ1-2, with D possibly being TRBD1 (5 bases). Deletions cut 6 bases from V and 8 bases from J, with 13 bases between. CDR3 size: 11 residues. Germline CDR1 is DFQATT and CDR2 is SNEGSKA (reference sequence). CDR3 DNA sequence: TGCAGTGCCGTAGCGGGGCCGGGCTACACCTTC. Protein: CSAVAGPGYTF.

The V call is TRBV5-4, the J call TRBJ2-7; the match to TRBD2 covers 7 bases. Germline V CDR1 and CDR2: SGHNT, YYREEE (reference sequence). This CDR3 is 13 amino acids long. Losses at the gene ends were 4 bases for V and 2 bases for J; bases not matched to a gene: 3. This chain's CDR3 is CASSPGGTYEQYF. Here the CDR3 DNA reads TGTGCCAGCAGCCCGGGGGGAACCTACGAGCAGTACTTC.